This is a list of T cell receptor beta chains from one sample in a study of metastatic and nonmetastatic thyroid tumors. TCRdb re-called clones from the PCR reads using MiXCR. This table has more than 12,000 clones, roughly 19% appearing once. Sequenced sample: blood. Receptors originate from a female donor with papillary thyroid cancer or a benign thyroid nodule (not recorded which). Some clones in this sample may be carry-over from other donors' samples. CDR3s include the opening cysteine and the closing phenylalanine or tryptophan. The order of the fields is J gene, clone size, V gene, D gene, CDR3 protein, CDR3 DNA. A D gene is named only where the DNA matches it firmly. Expanded clones get a size class; other rows say once, few or many, or leave the size out.

TRBJ2-7 few TRBV6-1 TRBD1 CASSATGVYSYEQYF TGTGCCAGCAGTGCCACAGGGGTCTATTCCTACGAGCAGTACTTC
TRBJ2-7 medium-sized TRBV11-3 TRBD1 CASSLEGQGGVYEQYF TGTGCCAGCAGCTTAGAGGGACAGGGTGGGGTTTACGAGCAGTACTTC
TRBJ1-4 many TRBV4-1 TRBD1 CASSQITGGGEKLFF TGCGCCAGCAGCCAAATTACAGGGGGTGGAGAAAAACTGTTTTTT
TRBJ1-2 many TRBV20-1 . CSASGDNYGYTF TGCAGTGCTAGCGGGGATAACTATGGCTACACCTTC
TRBJ2-6 medium-sized TRBV2 . CASSGGAGANVLTF TGTGCCAGCAGTGGTGGGGCTGGGGCCAACGTCCTGACTTTC
TRBJ2-5 few TRBV6-1 TRBD1 CASSERGQEETQYF TGTGCCAGCAGTGAAAGGGGACAGGAAGAGACCCAGTACTTC
TRBJ2-3 many TRBV20-1 TRBD2 CSARDQAGGSYTQYF TGCAGTGCTAGAGATCAGGCGGGAGGGTCTTATACGCAGTATTTT
TRBJ1-4 . TRBV19 . CASRDRDTSFKELFF TGTGCCAGTAGGGACCGGGACACTTCTTTTAAGGAACTGTTTTTT
TRBJ1-2 . TRBV12-3/TRBV12-4 TRBD1 CASTTGQGAVYGYTF TGTGCCAGCACAACCGGCCAGGGGGCGGTCTATGGCTACACCTTC
TRBJ2-7 many TRBV5-1 . CASSLRQVIISEQYF TGCGCCAGCAGCTTACGACAGGTGATTATTTCAGAGCAGTACTTC
TRBJ1-3 many TRBV11-3 . CASSLSPAGTSGNTIYF TGTGCCAGCAGCTTATCCCCCGCAGGGACCTCTGGAAACACCATATATTTT
TRBJ2-5 . TRBV11-3 . CASSPPGAKETQYF TGTGCCAGCAGCCCTCCCGGGGCGAAAGAGACCCAGTACTTC
TRBJ1-1 . TRBV30 . CAWSVGSPTEAFF TGTGCCTGGAGTGTAGGTAGCCCCACTGAAGCTTTCTTT
TRBJ2-1 . TRBV5-1 TRBD2 CASSSISGTSGPNEQFF TGCGCCAGCAGCTCTATTTCCGGGACTAGCGGGCCGAATGAGCAGTTCTTC
TRBJ2-3 medium-sized TRBV10-3 . CAISAVVGQNTDTQYF TGTGCCATCAGTGCAGTTGTAGGGCAGAACACAGATACGCAGTATTTT
TRBJ2-3 . TRBV4-1 TRBD2 CASSQGLRLAGVSDTQYF TGCGCCAGCAGCCAAGGTCTAAGACTAGCGGGGGTCAGCGATACGCAGTATTTT
TRBJ2-3 many TRBV28 . CASGGGSTDTQYF TGTGCCAGCGGTGGGGGGAGCACAGATACGCAGTATTTT
TRBJ2-7 medium-sized TRBV12-3/TRBV12-4 . CASSAQGGIGEQYF TGTGCCAGCAGTGCACAGGGTGGGATTGGGGAGCAGTACTTC
TRBJ1-4 many TRBV30 . CAWGRASNEKLFF TGTGCCTGGGGCCGGGCCTCTAATGAAAAACTGTTTTTT
TRBJ2-2 many TRBV30 . CAWNRITNTGELFF TGTGCCTGGAACCGGATAACGAACACCGGGGAGCTGTTTTTT
TRBJ2-3 many TRBV11-2 . CASSLVGQSTDTQYF TGTGCCAGCAGCTTAGTAGGACAGAGCACAGATACGCAGTATTTT
TRBJ1-2 once TRBV7-2 . CASSLTRGGNYGYTF TGTGCCAGCAGCTTAACTCGCGGAGGGAACTATGGCTACACCTTC
TRBJ2-5 medium-sized TRBV19 . CATSSGTGETQYF TGTGCCACCTCCTCTGGTACGGGTGAGACCCAGTACTTC
TRBJ1-5 . TRBV11-2 . CASSLDWDQPQHF TGTGCCAGCAGCTTAGATTGGGATCAGCCCCAGCATTTT
TRBJ1-3 many TRBV2 . CASSERPGPDSGNTIYF TGTGCCAGCAGTGAAAGGCCCGGTCCAGACTCTGGAAACACCATATATTTT
TRBJ1-2 . TRBV9 TRBD1 CASSADRVLMSGYTF TGTGCCAGCAGCGCAGACAGGGTTCTCATGAGTGGCTACACCTTC
TRBJ1-3 medium-sized TRBV6-1 . CASSEALRGERNTIYF TGTGCCAGCAGTGAAGCGCTGAGGGGGGAAAGAAACACCATATATTTT
TRBJ2-1 medium-sized TRBV6-1 TRBD1 CASRNTGAFNEQFF TGTGCCAGCCGAAATACAGGGGCCTTCAATGAGCAGTTCTTC
TRBJ2-2 many TRBV4-2 TRBD2 CASRPKTSGGNTGELFF TGTGCCAGCAGACCCAAGACTAGCGGGGGGAACACCGGGGAGCTGTTTTTT
TRBJ2-7 . TRBV28 . CASSSLGRGPLGEQYF TGTGCCAGCAGTTCGCTGGGGCGGGGGCCCCTGGGTGAGCAGTACTTC
TRBJ2-5 many TRBV7-2 . CASSLAPRPQETQYF TGTGCCAGCAGCTTAGCCCCGAGGCCACAAGAGACCCAGTACTTC
TRBJ2-7 large TRBV6-5 TRBD1 CASSYSRGREQYF TGTGCCAGCAGTTACTCCAGGGGGCGAGAGCAGTACTTC
TRBJ2-3 few TRBV6-9 . CASSWFEGGGTDTQYF TGTGCCAGCAGTTGGTTCGAGGGAGGAGGCACAGATACGCAGTATTTT